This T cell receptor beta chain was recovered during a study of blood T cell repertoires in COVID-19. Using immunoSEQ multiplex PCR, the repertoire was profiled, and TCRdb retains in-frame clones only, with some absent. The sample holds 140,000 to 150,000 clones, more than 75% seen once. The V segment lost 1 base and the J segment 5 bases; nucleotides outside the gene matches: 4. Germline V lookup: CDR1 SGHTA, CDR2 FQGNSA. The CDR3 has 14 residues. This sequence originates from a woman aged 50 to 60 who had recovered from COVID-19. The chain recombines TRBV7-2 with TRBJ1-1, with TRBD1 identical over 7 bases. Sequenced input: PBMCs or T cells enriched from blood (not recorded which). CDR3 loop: CASSLGAGGTEAFF. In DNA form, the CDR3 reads TGTGCCAGCAGCTTAGGGGCAGGGGGGACTGAAGCTTTCTTT.